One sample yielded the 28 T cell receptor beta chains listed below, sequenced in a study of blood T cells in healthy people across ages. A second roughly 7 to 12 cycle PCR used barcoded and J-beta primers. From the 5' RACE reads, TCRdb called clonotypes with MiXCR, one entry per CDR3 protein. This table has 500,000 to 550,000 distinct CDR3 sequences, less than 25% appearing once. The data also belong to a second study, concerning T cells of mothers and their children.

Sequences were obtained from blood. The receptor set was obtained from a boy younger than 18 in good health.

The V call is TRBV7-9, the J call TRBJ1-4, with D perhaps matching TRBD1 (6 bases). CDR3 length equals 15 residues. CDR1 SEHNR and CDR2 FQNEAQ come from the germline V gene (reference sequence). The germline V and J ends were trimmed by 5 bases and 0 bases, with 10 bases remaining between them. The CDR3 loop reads CASSTKGATNEKLFF. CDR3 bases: TGTGCCAGCAGCACCAAGGGGGCAACTAATGAAAAACTGTTTTTT.

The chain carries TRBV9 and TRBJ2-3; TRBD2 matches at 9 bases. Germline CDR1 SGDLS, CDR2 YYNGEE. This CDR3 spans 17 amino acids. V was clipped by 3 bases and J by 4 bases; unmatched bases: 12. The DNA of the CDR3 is TGTGCCAGCAGCGCGAAAAGCGGGAGGCCCCTCGCAGATACGCAGTATTTT. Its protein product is CASSAKSGRPLADTQYF.

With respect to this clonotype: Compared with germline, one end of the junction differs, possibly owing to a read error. This chain's CDR3 is CASRLDRGGIYEQYF. CDR3 DNA: TGTGCCAGCCGCTTAGACAGGGGGGGAATCTACGAGCAGTACTTC. This chain joins TRBV7-2 and TRBJ2-7; 9 bases map to TRBD1. The CDR3 runs 15 residues. The germline CDR1 and CDR2 sequences are SGHTA and FQGNSA.

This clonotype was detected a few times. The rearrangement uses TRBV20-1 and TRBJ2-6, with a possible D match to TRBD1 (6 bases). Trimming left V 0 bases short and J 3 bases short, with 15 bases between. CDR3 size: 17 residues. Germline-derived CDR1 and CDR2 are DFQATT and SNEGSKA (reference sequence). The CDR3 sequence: CSARDHRDGLGANVLTF. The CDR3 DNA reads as TGCAGTGCTAGAGACCACAGGGACGGTCTTGGGGCCAACGTCCTGACTTTC.

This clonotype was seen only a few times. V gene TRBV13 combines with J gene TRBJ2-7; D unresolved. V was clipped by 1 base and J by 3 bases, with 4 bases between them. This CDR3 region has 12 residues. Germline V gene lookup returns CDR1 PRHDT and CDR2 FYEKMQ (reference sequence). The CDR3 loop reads CASSLEYYEQYF. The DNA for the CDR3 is TGTGCCAGCAGCTTAGAATACTACGAGCAGTACTTC.

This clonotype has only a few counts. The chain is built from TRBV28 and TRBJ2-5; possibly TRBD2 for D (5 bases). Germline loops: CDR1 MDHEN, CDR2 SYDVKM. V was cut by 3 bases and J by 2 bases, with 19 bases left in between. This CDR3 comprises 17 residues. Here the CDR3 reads CASSFWGRQRKQETQYF. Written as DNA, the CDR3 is TGTGCCAGCAGTTTCTGGGGTCGGCAGCGGAAGCAAGAGACCCAGTACTTC. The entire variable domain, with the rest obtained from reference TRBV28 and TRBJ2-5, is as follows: DVKVTQSSRYLVKRTGEKVFLECVQDMDHENMFWYRQDPGLGLRLIYFSYDVKMKEKGDIPEGYSVSREKKERFSLILESASTNQTSMYLCASSFWGRQRKQETQYFGPGTRLLVL.

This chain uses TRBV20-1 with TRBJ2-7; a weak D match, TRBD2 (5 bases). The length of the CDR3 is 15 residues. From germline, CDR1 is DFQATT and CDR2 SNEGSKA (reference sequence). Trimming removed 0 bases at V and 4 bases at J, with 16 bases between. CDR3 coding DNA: TGCAGTGCTAGAGACAAGCGGTATTCTAGTTACGAGCAGTACTTC. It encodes CSARDKRYSSYEQYF.

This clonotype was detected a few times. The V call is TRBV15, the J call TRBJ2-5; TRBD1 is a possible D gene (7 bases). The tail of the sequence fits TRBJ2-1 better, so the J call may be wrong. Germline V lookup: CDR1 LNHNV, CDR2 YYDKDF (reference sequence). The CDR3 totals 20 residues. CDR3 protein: CATSSPGTEIPGLPYNEQFF. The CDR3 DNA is TGTGCCACCAGCAGCCCCGGGACAGAGATACCGGGACTCCCGTACAATGAGCAGTTCTTC.

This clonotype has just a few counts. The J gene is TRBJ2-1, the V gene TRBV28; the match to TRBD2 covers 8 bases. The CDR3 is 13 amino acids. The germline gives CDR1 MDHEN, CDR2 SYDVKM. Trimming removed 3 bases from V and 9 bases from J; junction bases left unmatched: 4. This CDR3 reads CASSFRGGSEQFF. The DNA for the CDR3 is TGTGCCAGCAGTTTCCGGGGGGGGAGTGAGCAGTTCTTC.

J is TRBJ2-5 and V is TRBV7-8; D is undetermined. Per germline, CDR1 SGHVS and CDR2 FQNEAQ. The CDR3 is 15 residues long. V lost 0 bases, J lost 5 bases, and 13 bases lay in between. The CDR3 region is CASSLANFAGETQYF. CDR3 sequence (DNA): TGTGCCAGCAGCTTAGCGAACTTTGCTGGGGAGACCCAGTACTTC.

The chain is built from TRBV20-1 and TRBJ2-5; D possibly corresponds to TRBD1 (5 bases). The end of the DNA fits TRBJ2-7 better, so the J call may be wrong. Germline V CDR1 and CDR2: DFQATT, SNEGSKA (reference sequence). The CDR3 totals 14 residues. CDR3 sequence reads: CSASNRSIPYEQYF. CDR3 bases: TGCAGTGCTAGTAACAGGTCTATCCCCTACGAGCAGTACTTC.

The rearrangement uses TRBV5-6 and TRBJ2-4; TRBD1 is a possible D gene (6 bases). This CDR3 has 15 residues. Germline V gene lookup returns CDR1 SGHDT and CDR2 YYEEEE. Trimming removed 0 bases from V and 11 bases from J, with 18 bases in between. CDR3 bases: TGTGCCAGCAGCTTGGCCAAAGGGGGATTGTACGTTCAGTACTTC. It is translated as CASSLAKGGLYVQYF.

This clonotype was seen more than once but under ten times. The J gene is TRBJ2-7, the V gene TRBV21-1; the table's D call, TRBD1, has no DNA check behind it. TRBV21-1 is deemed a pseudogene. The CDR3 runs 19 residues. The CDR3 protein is CASSKRKGPRDRGSCEQYF. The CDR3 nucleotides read TGTGCCAGCAGCAAAAGGAAAGGCCCCCGGGACAGGGGATCTTGCGAGCAGTACTTC.

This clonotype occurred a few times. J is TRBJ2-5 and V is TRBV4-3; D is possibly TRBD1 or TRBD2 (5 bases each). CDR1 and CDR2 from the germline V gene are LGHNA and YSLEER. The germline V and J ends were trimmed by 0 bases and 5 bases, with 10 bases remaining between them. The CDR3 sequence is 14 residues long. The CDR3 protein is CASSQDRGAETQYF. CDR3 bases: TGCGCCAGCAGCCAAGATCGAGGGGCGGAGACCCAGTACTTC.

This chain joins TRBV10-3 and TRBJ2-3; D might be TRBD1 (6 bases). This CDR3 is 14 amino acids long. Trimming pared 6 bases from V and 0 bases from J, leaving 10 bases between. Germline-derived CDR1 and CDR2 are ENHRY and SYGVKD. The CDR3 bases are TGTGCCATCAGAAGGACAGACAGCACAGATACGCAGTATTTT. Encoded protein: CAIRRTDSTDTQYF.

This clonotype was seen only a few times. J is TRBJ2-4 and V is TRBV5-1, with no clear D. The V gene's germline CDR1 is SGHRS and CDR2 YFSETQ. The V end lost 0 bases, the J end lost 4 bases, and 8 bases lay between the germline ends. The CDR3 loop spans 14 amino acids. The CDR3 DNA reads TGCGCCAGCAGCTTGGCCGCTGGAAAAAACATTCAGTACTTC. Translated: CASSLAAGKNIQYF.

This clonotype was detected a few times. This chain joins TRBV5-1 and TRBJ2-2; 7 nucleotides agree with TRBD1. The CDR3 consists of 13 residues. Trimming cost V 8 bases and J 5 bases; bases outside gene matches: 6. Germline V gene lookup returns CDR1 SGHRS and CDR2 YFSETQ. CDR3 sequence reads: CASEAGGTGELFF. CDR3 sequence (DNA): TGCGCCAGTGAGGCAGGGGGAACCGGGGAGCTGTTTTTT.

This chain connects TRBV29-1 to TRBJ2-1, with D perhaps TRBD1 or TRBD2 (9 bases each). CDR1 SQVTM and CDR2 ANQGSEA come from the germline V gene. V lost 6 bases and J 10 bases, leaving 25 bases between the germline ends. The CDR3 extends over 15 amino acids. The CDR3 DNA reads TGCAGCGTCAACAGGGGGCGCGGGAGGGTCGAAGAGCAGTTCTTC. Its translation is CSVNRGRGRVEEQFF.

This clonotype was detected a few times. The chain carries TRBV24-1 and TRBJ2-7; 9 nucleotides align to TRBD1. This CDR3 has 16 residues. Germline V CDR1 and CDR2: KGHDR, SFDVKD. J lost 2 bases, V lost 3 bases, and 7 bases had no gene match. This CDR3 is CATSDLRDRDPYEQYF. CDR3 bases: TGTGCCACCAGTGATCTCCGGGACAGGGACCCCTACGAGCAGTACTTC.

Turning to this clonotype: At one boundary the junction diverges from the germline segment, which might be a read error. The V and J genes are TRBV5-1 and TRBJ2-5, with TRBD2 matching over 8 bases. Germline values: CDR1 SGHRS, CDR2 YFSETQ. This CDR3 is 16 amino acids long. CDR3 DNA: TGCGCCAGCAGCTTTCTCGGTAGCGGGACCCAAAAGACCCAGTACTTC. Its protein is CASSFLGSGTQKTQYF. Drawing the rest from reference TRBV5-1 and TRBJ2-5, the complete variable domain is KAGVTQTPRYLIKTRGQQVTLSCSPISGHRSVSWYQQTPGQGLQFLFEYFSETQRNKGNFPGRFSGRQFSNSRSEMNVSTLELGDSALYLCASSFLGSGTQKTQYFGPGTRLLVL.

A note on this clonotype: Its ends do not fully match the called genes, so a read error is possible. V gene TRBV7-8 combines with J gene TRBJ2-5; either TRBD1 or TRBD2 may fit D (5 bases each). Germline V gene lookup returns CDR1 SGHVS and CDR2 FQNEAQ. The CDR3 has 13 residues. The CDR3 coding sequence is TGTGTCAGCAGCTTTAATGGGGGAGAGACCCAGTACTTC. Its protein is CVSSFNGGETQYF.

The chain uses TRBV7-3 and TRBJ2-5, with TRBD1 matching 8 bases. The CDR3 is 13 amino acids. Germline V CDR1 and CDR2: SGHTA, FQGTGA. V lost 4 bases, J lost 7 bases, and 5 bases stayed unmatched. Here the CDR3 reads CASSSTDRGTQYF. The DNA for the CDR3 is TGTGCCAGCAGCTCGACTGACAGGGGGACCCAGTACTTC.

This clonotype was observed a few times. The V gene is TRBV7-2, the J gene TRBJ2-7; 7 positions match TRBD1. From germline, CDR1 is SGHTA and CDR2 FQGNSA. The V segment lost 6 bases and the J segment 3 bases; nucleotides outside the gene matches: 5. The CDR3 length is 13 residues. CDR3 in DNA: TGTGCCAGCAGTTCGTCAGGGGGCTACGAGCAGTACTTC. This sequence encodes CASSSSGGYEQYF.

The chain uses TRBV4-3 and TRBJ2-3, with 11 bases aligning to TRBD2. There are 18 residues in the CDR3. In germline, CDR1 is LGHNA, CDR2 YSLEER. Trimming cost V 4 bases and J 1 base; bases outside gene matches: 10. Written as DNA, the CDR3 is TGCGCCAGCAGCCGGAATCACATAGCGGGAGGGGGCACAGATACGCAGTATTTT. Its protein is CASSRNHIAGGGTDTQYF.

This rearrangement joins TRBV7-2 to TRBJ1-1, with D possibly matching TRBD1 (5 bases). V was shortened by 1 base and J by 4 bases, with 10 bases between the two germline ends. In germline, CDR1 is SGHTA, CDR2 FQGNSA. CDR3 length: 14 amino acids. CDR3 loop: CASSLERGSTEAFF. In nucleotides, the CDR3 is TGTGCCAGCAGCTTAGAACGGGGCAGCACTGAAGCTTTCTTT.

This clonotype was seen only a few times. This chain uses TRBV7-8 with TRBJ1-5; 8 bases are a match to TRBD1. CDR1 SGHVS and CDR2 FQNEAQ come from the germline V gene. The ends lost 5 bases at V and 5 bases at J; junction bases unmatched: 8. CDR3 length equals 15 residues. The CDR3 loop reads CASSPERTGYQPQHF. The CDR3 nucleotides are TGTGCCAGCAGCCCAGAGAGGACAGGGTATCAGCCCCAGCATTTT.

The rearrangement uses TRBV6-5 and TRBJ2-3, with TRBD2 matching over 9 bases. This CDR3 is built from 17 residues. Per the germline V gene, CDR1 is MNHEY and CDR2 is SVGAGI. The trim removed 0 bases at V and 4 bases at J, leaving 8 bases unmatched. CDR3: CASSYSIAGGPPDTQYF. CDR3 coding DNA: TGTGCCAGCAGTTACTCGATTGCGGGGGGGCCCCCAGATACGCAGTATTTT.

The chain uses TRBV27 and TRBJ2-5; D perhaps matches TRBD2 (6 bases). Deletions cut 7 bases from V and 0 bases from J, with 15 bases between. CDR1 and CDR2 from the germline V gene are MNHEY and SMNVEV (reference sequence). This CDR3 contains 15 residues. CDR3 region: CASKATSLYQETQYF. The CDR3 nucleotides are TGTGCCAGCAAGGCTACTAGCCTTTACCAAGAGACCCAGTACTTC.